The present T cell receptor (beta chain) was sequenced within a study of response to subunit inactivated influenza vaccine. Whole-study results and caveats: There was a suggestion from the authors that each seasonal influenza vaccination recruits few new T cells.

This clonotype was counted only a few times. The antigen is unknown. Each CDR3 protein is one row after TCRdb ran MiXCR on the RT-PCR reads. The sample includes roughly 650,000 distinct CDR3 sequences, approximately 15% of them seen just once. After removal of 7 bases from V and 5 bases from J, the junction contained 6 bases not matched to a gene. CDR1 and CDR2 (germline): SQVTM, ANQGSEA. The CDR3 sequence is 13 residues long. This rearrangement joins TRBV29-1 to TRBJ2-1; TRBD2 matches 9 bases. Here the sequenced sample was PBMCs from blood, taken 14 days before vaccination. This sequence was found in a man aged 50-59 years who received an inactivated influenza vaccine. As DNA, the CDR3 is TGCAGCGCGCTAGCGGGGCTAGACAATGAGCAGTTCTTC. Translation gives CSALAGLDNEQFF.